These 18 T cell receptor beta chains originate from one sample sequenced in a study of blood T cell repertoires in COVID-19. Generated by immunoSEQ multiplex PCR, the TCRdb table keeps only in-frame clones and is missing some. Here the sample spans 200,000 to 250,000 clones, approximately 80% being singletons. The sequencing sample was made of PBMCs or T cells enriched from blood (not recorded which). These receptors came from a man in his 60s who had recovered from COVID-19.

The rearrangement uses TRBV19 and TRBJ1-5; 8 positions match TRBD1. Germline CDR1 LNHDA, CDR2 SQIVND (reference sequence). This CDR3 comprises 14 residues. Trimming removed 6 bases from V and 6 bases from J; junction bases left unmatched: 7. The CDR3 region is CASRPTGEFQPQHF. The CDR3 DNA follows: TGTGCCAGTAGGCCGACAGGGGAGTTTCAGCCCCAGCATTTT.

The V and J genes are TRBV3-1 (or the pseudogene TRBV3-2) and TRBJ1-2, with 12 bases identical to TRBD1. CDR1 and CDR2 (germline): LGHDT, YNNKEL (reference sequence). The CDR3 totals 16 residues. V was pared by 0 bases and J by 8 bases, with 7 bases of the junction left unmatched. DNA of the CDR3: TGTGCCAGCAGCCAAGAATCGGGACAGGGGGCGTCGGGCTACACCTTC. Protein product: CASSQESGQGASGYTF.

This clone was seen only once. The chain uses TRBV2 and TRBJ1-2, with D tentatively TRBD1 (6 bases). There are 15 residues in the CDR3. Deletions cut 6 bases from V and 7 bases from J, with 21 bases between. Germline values: CDR1 SNHLY, CDR2 FYNNEI. The CDR3 region is CASRDYGQTAAGYTF. Written as DNA, the CDR3 is TGTGCCAGCAGAGACTACGGACAGACGGCCGCTGGCTACACCTTC. Full variable domain (remainder filled in from reference TRBV2 and TRBJ1-2): EPEVTQTPSHQVTQMGQEVILRCVPISNHLYFYWYRQILGQKVEFLVSFYNNEISEKSEIFDDQFSVERPDGSNFTLKIRSTKLEDSAMYFCASRDYGQTAAGYTFGSGTRLTVV.

This chain links TRBV5-6 with TRBJ1-2; 7 bases fit TRBD1. The CDR3 loop spans 14 amino acids. With 4 bases clipped from V and 3 bases from J, the junction kept 6 bases outside the gene matches. CDR1 is SGHDT, CDR2 YYEEEE, per germline. The DNA for the CDR3 is TGTGCCAGCAGCCAAGACAGGGCGGACTATGGCTACACCTTC. Its translation is CASSQDRADYGYTF.

CDR3 coding DNA: TGTGCCAGCAGCCAAGGGGTGGGAGCCCAAGAGACCCAGTACTTC. Its protein product is CASSQGVGAQETQYF. This chain links TRBV4-2 with TRBJ2-5; D may be TRBD2 (5 bases). Germline V gives CDR1 LGHNA, CDR2 YNFKEQ. The CDR3 spans 15 residues. With 1 base removed from V and 1 base from J, the gap between germline ends came to 10 bases.

The chain recombines TRBV7-3 with TRBJ2-5; TRBD1 matches at 7 bases. With V trimmed by 1 base and J by 2 bases, 4 bases remained unmatched. Germline V gene sequence: CDR1 SGHTA, CDR2 FQGTGA. CDR3 size: 15 residues. The CDR3 DNA reads TGTGCCAGCAGCTTAATCGTGGGACAGCAAGAGACCCAGTACTTC. Its translation: CASSLIVGQQETQYF.

The chain is built from TRBV5-6 and TRBJ1-1; D is perhaps TRBD1 (5 bases). V lost 0 bases to trimming and J lost 8 bases, with 8 bases between them. The CDR3 runs to 12 residues. Germline values: CDR1 SGHDT, CDR2 YYEEEE. The CDR3 nucleotides are TGTGCCAGCAGCTTGGGACAGCTAGAAGCTTTCTTT. It specifies CASSLGQLEAFF.

J is TRBJ2-3 and V is TRBV11-3; D remains unclear. V dropped 1 base and J dropped 2 bases, with 10 bases sitting between them. The CDR3 extends over 15 amino acids. Germline assignment: CDR1 SGHNT and CDR2 YENEEA. The CDR3 reads CASSLGDTLTDTQYF. DNA for the CDR3: TGTGCCAGCAGCTTAGGCGACACGCTCACAGATACGCAGTATTTT.

The chain joins TRBV2 to TRBJ1-2; D is ambiguous. CDR3 length: 11 amino acids. Germline CDR1 SNHLY, CDR2 FYNNEI. V was shortened by 7 bases and J by 6 bases, with 9 bases between the two germline ends. CDR3: CASTRRDGYTF. The CDR3 bases are TGTGCCAGCACGAGGAGGGATGGCTACACCTTC.

The chain links TRBV6-5 to TRBJ1-4; D remains ambiguous. This CDR3 has 14 amino acids. The V gene's germline CDR1 is MNHEY and CDR2 SVGAGI. The ends were cut back, 6 bases at V and 0 bases at J, with 8 bases in the middle. The CDR3 sequence: CASSSRATNEKLFF. In DNA form, the CDR3 reads TGTGCCAGCAGCTCACGGGCAACTAATGAAAAACTGTTTTTT.

The chain is built from TRBV12-5 and TRBJ2-1; TRBD2 aligns across 11 bases. The ends lost 4 bases at V and 4 bases at J; junction bases unmatched: 6. The CDR3 covers 16 residues. Germline V gene sequence: CDR1 LGHNT, CDR2 FRNRAP. CDR3 DNA: TGTGCTAGTGGTTCCCTTACTAGCGGGGGTTACAATGAGCAGTTCTTC. Protein sequence: CASGSLTSGGYNEQFF.

V is TRBV7-8 and J is TRBJ2-1; D is unresolved. V lost 1 base and J 9 bases, leaving 13 bases between the germline ends. CDR3 length: 14 residues. Germline CDR1 SGHVS, CDR2 FQNEAQ. Here the CDR3 reads CASSLVGFGSEQFF. The CDR3 DNA is TGTGCCAGCAGCTTAGTCGGGTTCGGGTCTGAGCAGTTCTTC.

This chain links TRBV18 with TRBJ2-3, with D possibly being TRBD1 (6 bases). In germline, CDR1 is KGHSH, CDR2 LQKENI. V was clipped by 0 bases and J by 6 bases, with 10 bases between them. The CDR3 loop spans 14 amino acids. The CDR3 reads CASSPPDSRDTQYF. CDR3 sequence (DNA): TGTGCCAGCTCACCACCGGACAGCCGGGATACGCAGTATTTT.

V usage is TRBV6-5 and J usage is TRBJ1-1, with 10 nucleotides matching TRBD1. Germline CDR1 is MNHEY and CDR2 is SVGAGI. J gave up 5 bases and V 5 bases, and 8 bases lay outside the gene matches. The CDR3 is 15 amino acids. CDR3 sequence (DNA): TGTGCCAGCAGTACGAGGGACAGGGGCTATACTGAAGCTTTCTTT. Its protein product is CASSTRDRGYTEAFF.

This clone is a singleton in its sample. The rearrangement joins TRBV5-5 to TRBJ1-4, with D possibly being TRBD1 (5 bases). Germline assignment: CDR1 SGHKS and CDR2 YYEKEE (reference sequence). The CDR3 contains 16 residues. V was pared by 2 bases and J by 0 bases, with 11 bases between. CDR3 sequence: CASSFGGAPTNEKLFF. The CDR3 DNA reads TGTGCCAGCAGCTTCGGCGGGGCTCCAACTAATGAAAAACTGTTTTTT.

The chain is built from TRBV7-3 and TRBJ2-7; TRBD2 agrees at 11 bases. After removal of 5 bases from V and 0 bases from J, the junction contained 3 bases not matched to a gene. CDR1 is SGHTA and CDR2 is FQGTGA in the germline V gene. The length of the CDR3 is 15 residues. CDR3 region: CASSPSGGSSYEQYF. The CDR3 DNA follows: TGTGCCAGCAGCCCTAGCGGGGGGAGCTCCTACGAGCAGTACTTC. The whole variable domain, filled in from reference TRBV7-3 and TRBJ2-7, reads GAGVSQTPSNKVTEKGKYVELRCDPISGHTALYWYRQSLGQGPEFLIYFQGTGAADDSGLPNDRFFAVRPEGSVSTLKIQRTERGDSAVYLCASSPSGGSSYEQYFGPGTRLTVT.

This chain connects TRBV10-1 to TRBJ2-7, with 9 bases aligning to TRBD2. The V and J ends lost 2 bases and 2 bases, in that order; junction bases with no gene match: 7. The CDR3 is 16 amino acids. The germline V gene has CDR1 WNHNN and CDR2 SYGVQD (reference sequence). CDR3 sequence (DNA): TGCGCCAGCAGTGAGAGACGACTAGCGGAGACCTACGAGCAGTACTTC. Protein sequence: CASSERRLAETYEQYF.

This chain connects TRBV6-6 to TRBJ1-1; D gene unclear. There are 14 residues in the CDR3. Germline values: CDR1 MNHNY, CDR2 SVGAGI (reference sequence). V lost 8 bases and J lost 0, with 13 bases in between. CDR3 bases: TGTGCCAGCCTCGATCGGGGAGTGAACACTGAAGCTTTCTTT. Protein: CASLDRGVNTEAFF.